The 4 T cell receptor beta chains reported below all come from one sample, sequenced in a study of blood T cell repertoires in COVID-19. TCRdb's table, derived via immunoSEQ multiplex PCR, lists solely in-frame clones and lacks some. The sample consists of about 100,000 clones, around four fifths of them appearing once. The sample consisted of peripheral blood. Receptors originate from a man aged 65 to 85 with active or convalescent COVID-19.

This sequence joins TRBV2 and TRBJ2-2; 11 bases are a match to TRBD1. After removal of 4 bases from V and 0 bases from J, the junction contained 7 bases not matched to a gene. CDR1 and CDR2 (germline): SNHLY, FYNNEI. The CDR3 length is 18 residues. The CDR3 bases are TGTGCCAGCAGTGCTAGGGGACAGGGGGTCGCGAACACCGGGGAGCTGTTTTTT. Translated, it gives CASSARGQGVANTGELFF.

The rearrangement joins TRBV7-9 to TRBJ1-2, with a tentative D call TRBD1 (6 bases). V was shortened by 4 bases and J by 3 bases, with 12 bases between the two germline ends. Germline assignment: CDR1 SEHNR and CDR2 FQNEAQ (reference sequence). The CDR3 is made up of 14 amino acids. As DNA, the CDR3 is TGTGCCAGCAGCTCCTCGACAGGAGACTATGGCTACACCTTC. Residues: CASSSSTGDYGYTF.

The chain combines TRBV15 with TRBJ2-2; 9 bases fit TRBD2. V was clipped by 5 bases and J by 1 base; unmatched bases: 5. Germline V lookup: CDR1 LNHNV, CDR2 YYDKDF (reference sequence). CDR3 size: 16 residues. The DNA of the CDR3 is TGTGCCACCAGCGGATTAGCGGGAGAGAACACCGGGGAGCTGTTTTTT. This translates into CATSGLAGENTGELFF. Full variable domain (missing parts from reference TRBV15 and TRBJ2-2): DAMVIQNPRYQVTQFGKPVTLSCSQTLNHNVMYWYQQKSSQAPKLLFHYYDKDFNNEADTPDNFQSRRPNTSFCFLDIRSPGLGDTAMYLCATSGLAGENTGELFFGEGSRLTVL.

J is TRBJ1-2 and V is TRBV29-1, with TRBD1 as a possible D gene (6 bases). The length of the CDR3 is 12 residues. CDR1 is SQVTM, CDR2 ANQGSEA, per germline. V lost 4 bases and J 3 bases, leaving 9 bases between the germline ends. CDR3 loop: CSVGGRDYGYTF. CDR3 in DNA: TGCAGCGTTGGGGGGCGCGACTATGGCTACACCTTC. The variable domain in full, with the rest retrieved from reference TRBV29-1 and TRBJ1-2, is SAVISQKPSRDICQRGTSLTIQCQVDSQVTMMFWYRQQPGQSLTLIATANQGSEATYESGFVIDKFPISRPNLTFSTLTVSNMSPEDSSIYLCSVGGRDYGYTFGSGTRLTVV.